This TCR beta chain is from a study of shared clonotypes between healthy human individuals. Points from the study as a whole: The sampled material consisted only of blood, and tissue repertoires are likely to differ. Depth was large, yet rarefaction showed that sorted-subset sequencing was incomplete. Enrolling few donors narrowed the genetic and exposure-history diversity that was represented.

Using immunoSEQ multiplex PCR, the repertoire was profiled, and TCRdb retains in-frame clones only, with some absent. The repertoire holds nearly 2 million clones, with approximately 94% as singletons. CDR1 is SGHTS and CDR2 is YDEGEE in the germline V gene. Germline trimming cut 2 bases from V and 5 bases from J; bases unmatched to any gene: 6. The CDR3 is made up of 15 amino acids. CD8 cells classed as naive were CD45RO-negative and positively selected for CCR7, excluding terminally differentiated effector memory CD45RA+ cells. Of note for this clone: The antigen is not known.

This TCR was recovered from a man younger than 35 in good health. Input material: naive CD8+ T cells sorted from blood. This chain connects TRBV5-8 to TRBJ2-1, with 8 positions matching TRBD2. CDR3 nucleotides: TGTGCCAGCAGCTTAACAGCGGGGGATAACAATGAGCAGTTCTTC. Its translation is CASSLTAGDNNEQFF.